One and the same sample provided the 19 T cell receptor beta chains below, sequenced in a study of blood T cell repertoires in COVID-19. Using immunoSEQ multiplex PCR, the repertoire was profiled, and TCRdb retains in-frame clones only, with some absent. The sample carries around 230,000 clones, 80% to 90% recorded once. Sequenced: peripheral blood. Receptors originate from a man aged 35-49 years with acute or convalescent COVID-19.

The V call is TRBV9, the J call TRBJ2-7; possible D gene TRBD1, 5 bases. Germline lookup yields CDR1 SGDLS and CDR2 YYNGEE. With 2 bases removed from V and 0 bases from J, the gap between germline ends came to 12 bases. The CDR3 length is 15 residues. DNA of the CDR3: TGTGCCAGCAGCGTTTCCCTGGGGCCCTCCTACGAGCAGTACTTC. Translation: CASSVSLGPSYEQYF. Together with reference TRBV9 and TRBJ2-7, the CDR3 gives the full variable domain: DSGVTQTPKHLITATGQRVTLRCSPRSGDLSVYWYQQSLDQGLQFLIQYYNGEERAKGNILERFSAQQFPDLHSELNLSSLELGDSALYFCASSVSLGPSYEQYFGPGTRLTVT.

The rearrangement links TRBV11-3 to TRBJ1-6; D ambiguous. Germline CDR1 and CDR2: SGHNT and YENEEA. Trimming shortened V by 0 bases and J by 9 bases, and 9 bases separated the two germline ends. The CDR3 loop spans 14 amino acids. CDR3 sequence: CASSLESRGSPLHF. Written as DNA, the CDR3 is TGTGCCAGCAGCTTAGAGAGCCGGGGTTCACCCCTCCACTTT.

Points on this clone: One end of the junction does not line up with germline, which may come from a read error. The chain is built from TRBV6-2 or TRBV6-3 and TRBJ1-1; TRBD1 matches 8 bases. The CDR3 runs to 15 residues. Germline-derived CDR1 and CDR2 are MNHEY and SVGEGT. The chain's CDR3 is CASSSLDRVNTEAFF. The CDR3 DNA follows: TGTGCCAGCAGTTCCTTGGACAGGGTGAATACTGAAGCTTTCTTT.

This chain joins TRBV6-6 and TRBJ2-4, with D perhaps matching TRBD2 (6 bases). Germline CDR1 is MNHNY and CDR2 is SVGAGI (reference sequence). Trimming removed 7 bases from V and 3 bases from J, with 10 bases in between. The CDR3 extends over 13 amino acids. The CDR3 region is CASTDGGKNIQYF. CDR3 nucleotides: TGTGCCAGCACCGACGGGGGCAAAAACATTCAGTACTTC.

J is TRBJ2-5 and V is TRBV9, with a possible D match to TRBD1 (5 bases). Germline V gene sequence: CDR1 SGDLS, CDR2 YYNGEE. The CDR3 spans 13 residues. Trimming removed 2 bases at V and 5 bases at J, with 10 bases between. CDR3 loop: CASSVDPGETQYF. The CDR3 bases are TGTGCCAGCAGCGTCGACCCAGGGGAGACCCAGTACTTC. The complete variable domain, with remaining parts taken from reference TRBV9 and TRBJ2-5, reads DSGVTQTPKHLITATGQRVTLRCSPRSGDLSVYWYQQSLDQGLQFLIQYYNGEERAKGNILERFSAQQFPDLHSELNLSSLELGDSALYFCASSVDPGETQYFGPGTRLLVL.

The chain is built from TRBV6-2 or TRBV6-3 and TRBJ2-1; perhaps TRBD2 as D (6 bases). CDR1 is MNHEY and CDR2 is SVGEGT in the germline V gene. The CDR3 runs to 11 residues. The germline V and J ends were trimmed by 4 bases and 10 bases, with 8 bases remaining between them. This CDR3 reads CASSSLAEQFF. The CDR3 nucleotides are TGTGCCAGCAGTTCCCTAGCGGAGCAGTTCTTC.

The chain is built from TRBV5-1 and TRBJ2-1, with TRBD1 identical over 7 bases. The V gene end was trimmed by 1 base and the J gene end by 1 base; junction bases not matched to a gene: 5. Germline values: CDR1 SGHRS, CDR2 YFSETQ. CDR3 size: 16 residues. CDR3 in amino acids: CASSLITGVSYNEQFF. CDR3 DNA: TGCGCCAGCAGCTTGATTACAGGGGTATCCTACAATGAGCAGTTCTTC.

The chain links TRBV28 to TRBJ1-2; TRBD1 matches 8 bases. This CDR3 region has 14 residues. Trimming at V came to 5 bases and at J to 4 bases, leaving 6 bases not matched to a gene. Germline CDR1 MDHEN, CDR2 SYDVKM. CDR3 residues: CASSLLGTGYGYTF. CDR3 DNA sequence: TGTGCCAGCAGTCTCCTGGGGACAGGCTATGGCTACACCTTC.

This clone has a handful of counts. This chain links TRBV21-1 with TRBJ2-2; the table's D call TRBD1 went unverified against the DNA. TRBV21-1 is termed a pseudogene. There are 14 residues in the CDR3. CDR3 bases: TGTGCCAGCAGCAAAGGACAGGTCACCGGGGAGCTGTTTTTT. Protein sequence: CASSKGQVTGELFF.

The genes are TRBV29-1 and TRBJ1-2; weak D call: TRBD1 (6 bases). V was trimmed by 6 bases and J by 7 bases, leaving 15 bases between them. There are 12 residues in the CDR3. Per the germline V gene, CDR1 is SQVTM and CDR2 is ANQGSEA. CDR3 DNA: TGCAGCGTGGCCGGGACAACTACTGGCTACACCTTC. Translation gives CSVAGTTTGYTF.

The chain carries TRBV6-1 and TRBJ2-5; 10 bases fit TRBD2. The CDR3 extends over 17 amino acids. Germline CDR1 and CDR2: MNHNS and SASEGT. Trimming cost V 4 bases and J 5 bases; bases outside gene matches: 13. CDR3 nucleotides: TGTGCCAGCAGTGCGGGGGGGCTAGCGGGAGCTTGGGAGACCCAGTACTTC. This gives the protein CASSAGGLAGAWETQYF.

The chain links TRBV6-5 to TRBJ2-7; 11 bases align to TRBD2. Trimming at V came to 4 bases and at J to 1 base, leaving 6 bases not matched to a gene. The CDR3 has 16 amino acids. Germline V gives CDR1 MNHEY, CDR2 SVGAGI. The CDR3 loop is CASSSLGTSGSYEQYF. The DNA of the CDR3 is TGTGCCAGCAGTTCACTTGGGACTAGCGGTTCCTACGAGCAGTACTTC.

The V gene is TRBV15, the J gene TRBJ2-3; the match to TRBD2 covers 8 bases. This CDR3 region has 11 residues. J lost 9 bases, V lost 7 bases, and 3 bases had no gene match. Germline V gives CDR1 LNHNV, CDR2 YYDKDF (reference sequence). The chain's CDR3 is CATIRGGTQYF. DNA of the CDR3: TGTGCCACCATACGGGGGGGAACGCAGTATTTT. The full variable domain, completed using reference TRBV15 and TRBJ2-3, is DAMVIQNPRYQVTQFGKPVTLSCSQTLNHNVMYWYQQKSSQAPKLLFHYYDKDFNNEADTPDNFQSRRPNTSFCFLDIRSPGLGDTAMYLCATIRGGTQYFGPGTRLTVL.

The CDR3, as DNA: TGCGCCAGCAGCCAAGACGACAGAAGAAACACCATATATTTT. Translated, it gives CASSQDDRRNTIYF. The gene calls are TRBV4-1 and TRBJ1-3, with D tentatively TRBD1 (5 bases). This CDR3 is built from 14 residues. The V gene's germline CDR1 is MGHRA and CDR2 YSYEKL. V was clipped by 0 bases and J by 5 bases, with 8 bases between them.

The chain links TRBV28 to TRBJ1-2; 7 positions match TRBD1. The V gene's germline CDR1 is MDHEN and CDR2 SYDVKM. The CDR3 has 17 residues. V shed 3 bases, J shed 0 bases, and the junction held 10 bases outside the gene matches. The CDR3 is CASSLPRDSVSNYGYTF. Written as DNA, the CDR3 is TGTGCCAGCAGTTTGCCGCGGGACAGTGTTTCTAACTATGGCTACACCTTC.

The chain employs TRBV7-8 and TRBJ2-1, with D unresolved. Germline V CDR1 and CDR2: SGHVS, FQNEAQ. Trimming took off 4 bases at V and 8 bases at J, with 9 bases between the two ends. The CDR3 spans 12 residues. As DNA, the CDR3 is TGTGCCAGCAGCTCCGGTGAGGATGAGCAGTTCTTC. Amino acid sequence: CASSSGEDEQFF.

The chain recombines TRBV9 with TRBJ1-1; possibly TRBD1 for D (5 bases). The germline V gene has CDR1 SGDLS and CDR2 YYNGEE. With 0 bases removed from V and 6 bases from J, the gap between germline ends came to 9 bases. The CDR3 is 13 amino acids. The chain's CDR3 is CASSVGRAAEAFF. The CDR3 DNA is TGTGCCAGCAGCGTAGGCAGGGCGGCTGAAGCTTTCTTT.

This clone is a singleton in its sample. The V and J genes are TRBV28 and TRBJ2-1; 10 bases match TRBD2. From germline, CDR1 is MDHEN and CDR2 SYDVKM. Trimming at V came to 8 bases and at J to 10 bases, leaving 8 bases not matched to a gene. The CDR3 is made up of 13 amino acids. The CDR3 is CASGLAEGGEQFF. CDR3 coding DNA: TGTGCCAGCGGACTAGCGGAGGGTGGGGAGCAGTTCTTC.

The chain links TRBV19 to TRBJ1-2; D is possibly TRBD1 (6 bases). V lost 9 bases and J 4 bases, leaving 9 bases between the germline ends. The CDR3 consists of 11 residues. Germline-derived CDR1 and CDR2 are LNHDA and SQIVND (reference sequence). The DNA for the CDR3 is TGTGCCAGCGGGGGGCTCTATGGCTACACCTTC. Its protein is CASGGLYGYTF.